Listed below are T cell receptor beta chains from one sample, sequenced in a study of response to subunit inactivated influenza vaccine. TCRdb passed the RT-PCR reads through MiXCR, listing each CDR3 protein once. The table includes around 170,000 distinct CDR3 sequences, around 10% detected once. The sample consisted of CD8+ T cells sorted from PBMCs, taken around 2 years after vaccination. Every receptor here comes from a man between 50 and 75 years old who received an inactivated influenza vaccine. Both conserved end residues are part of each CDR3. The size field is filled for only some rows; it gives once, few, many or a size class.

size: few; V: TRBV7-9; CDR3: CASSLGPTESSYEQYF
size: .; V: TRBV11-2; CDR3: CASSPTAGWETQYF
size: many; V: TRBV20-1; CDR3: CSARVAQGAAYEQYF
size: few; V: TRBV2; CDR3: CASSVWGANTGELFF
size: few; V: TRBV24-1; CDR3: CATSDFNRKQYF
size: .; V: TRBV29-1; CDR3: CSVDQGDTYEQYF
size: .; V: TRBV5-5; CDR3: CASSLAQRNTEAFF
size: few; V: TRBV12-3/TRBV12-4; CDR3: CASSPDRGVPHEQYF
size: few; V: TRBV5-1; CDR3: CASSTTQGVHGYTF
size: few; V: TRBV2; CDR3: CASYRDGYTF
size: .; V: TRBV15; CDR3: CATSILQDHQETQYF
size: many; V: TRBV12-3/TRBV12-4; CDR3: CASHAGGDEQYF
size: many; V: TRBV11-2; CDR3: CASSPLADNEQFF
size: few; V: TRBV12-3/TRBV12-4; CDR3: CASAWAFNNEQFF
size: many; V: TRBV27; CDR3: CASSLSLFVGSEQFF
size: few; V: TRBV29-1; CDR3: CSVARTSGSNNEQFF
size: .; V: TRBV3-1; CDR3: CASSHMTSGLTDTQYF
size: .; V: TRBV7-8; CDR3: CASSSGRGRGYEQYF
size: .; V: TRBV4-3; CDR3: CASSQDRGYGAFF
size: .; V: TRBV6-1; CDR3: CASSEAETSGYEQFF
size: few; V: TRBV27; CDR3: CASSLGTRGSGELFF
size: .; V: TRBV20-1; CDR3: CSASMMGGAGTGELFF
size: few; V: TRBV4-3; CDR3: CASSQDPVSGRADEQFF
size: .; V: TRBV12-3/TRBV12-4; CDR3: CASSPLWHEQFF
size: .; V: TRBV5-6; CDR3: CASSGQTEVSYEQYF
size: .; V: TRBV5-4; CDR3: CASSSPTSSLPDTQYF
size: many; V: TRBV5-1; CDR3: CASSLDGGADEQFF
size: few; V: TRBV6-2/TRBV6-3; CDR3: CASSAGTGGNEQYF
size: few; V: TRBV4-3; CDR3: CASSQKTVNTEAFF
size: .; V: TRBV15; CDR3: CATSPQRAGMNTEAFF
size: .; V: TRBV24-1; CDR3: CATRYGTGVSYNEQFF
size: .; V: TRBV7-8; CDR3: CASSPGLAEWNEQFF
size: .; V: TRBV7-9; CDR3: CASTRGPGEQFF
size: many; V: TRBV4-2; CDR3: CASSQVIGSSYEQYF
size: .; V: TRBV13; CDR3: CASSLGLAEYNEQFF
size: many; V: TRBV6-5; CDR3: CASSYLRLAEGTQYF
size: few; V: TRBV14; CDR3: CASSPSMTSSYTGELFF
size: few; V: TRBV11-2; CDR3: CASSPGTSGGETQYF
size: .; V: TRBV29-1; CDR3: CSGHREGTQYF
size: few; V: TRBV5-1; CDR3: CASSLEVGLMNTEAFF
size: few; V: TRBV11-2; CDR3: CASSPVGYSAYEQYF
size: many; V: TRBV7-8; CDR3: CASSLGPGDTEAFF
size: few; V: TRBV7-9; CDR3: CASSPRGEGHEQYF
size: many; V: TRBV6-2/TRBV6-3; CDR3: CASSSRTLLSYEQYF
size: .; V: TRBV7-9; CDR3: CASIPGGAYTGELFF
size: many; V: TRBV10-3; CDR3: CAISESGGYNEQFF
size: few; V: TRBV4-3; CDR3: CASSPTSGGGYEQYF
size: .; V: TRBV5-1; CDR3: CASSLAGTGALKQYF
size: few; V: TRBV5-1; CDR3: CASSLLGQGTEAFF
size: few; V: TRBV15; CDR3: CATSRDLGIAFSYEQYF
size: few; V: TRBV12-3/TRBV12-4; CDR3: CASSPVPGAPGDEFF